This T cell receptor beta chain was found in a study of OX40 agonist ivuxolimab in advanced cancers. Study-wide background: Patients with prior anti-PD-1, anti-PD-L1 or anti-CTLA-4 therapy were eligible; 40% had some. Findings and caveats of the study: The study observed clonal expansion of CD4+ and CD8+ blood T cells by week 6 at 0.1 to 3.0 mg/kg. CD8+ T cells averaged more expanded clones than CD4+.

The CDR3 is 13 amino acids. J lost 8 bases, V lost 6 bases, and 8 bases had no gene match. Germline lookup yields CDR1 MGHDK and CDR2 SYGVNS. TCRdb's table, derived via immunoSEQ multiplex PCR, lists solely in-frame clones and lacks some. The sample lists approximately 76,000 clones, around nine tenths occurring once. With regard to this clone: Its antigen is currently unknown.

This clonotype was sampled from an adult with an advanced solid tumor such as melanoma, head and neck, liver or kidney cancer. The sample here was CD4+ or CD8+ T cells sorted from blood, taken in a trial of the OX40 agonist ivuxolimab. The J gene is TRBJ1-2, the V gene TRBV25-1; TRBD1 aligns across 8 bases. The CDR3, as DNA: TGTGCCAGCAGCAAAGACAGGGGCAGAGGCTACACCTTC. It yields the protein CASSKDRGRGYTF.